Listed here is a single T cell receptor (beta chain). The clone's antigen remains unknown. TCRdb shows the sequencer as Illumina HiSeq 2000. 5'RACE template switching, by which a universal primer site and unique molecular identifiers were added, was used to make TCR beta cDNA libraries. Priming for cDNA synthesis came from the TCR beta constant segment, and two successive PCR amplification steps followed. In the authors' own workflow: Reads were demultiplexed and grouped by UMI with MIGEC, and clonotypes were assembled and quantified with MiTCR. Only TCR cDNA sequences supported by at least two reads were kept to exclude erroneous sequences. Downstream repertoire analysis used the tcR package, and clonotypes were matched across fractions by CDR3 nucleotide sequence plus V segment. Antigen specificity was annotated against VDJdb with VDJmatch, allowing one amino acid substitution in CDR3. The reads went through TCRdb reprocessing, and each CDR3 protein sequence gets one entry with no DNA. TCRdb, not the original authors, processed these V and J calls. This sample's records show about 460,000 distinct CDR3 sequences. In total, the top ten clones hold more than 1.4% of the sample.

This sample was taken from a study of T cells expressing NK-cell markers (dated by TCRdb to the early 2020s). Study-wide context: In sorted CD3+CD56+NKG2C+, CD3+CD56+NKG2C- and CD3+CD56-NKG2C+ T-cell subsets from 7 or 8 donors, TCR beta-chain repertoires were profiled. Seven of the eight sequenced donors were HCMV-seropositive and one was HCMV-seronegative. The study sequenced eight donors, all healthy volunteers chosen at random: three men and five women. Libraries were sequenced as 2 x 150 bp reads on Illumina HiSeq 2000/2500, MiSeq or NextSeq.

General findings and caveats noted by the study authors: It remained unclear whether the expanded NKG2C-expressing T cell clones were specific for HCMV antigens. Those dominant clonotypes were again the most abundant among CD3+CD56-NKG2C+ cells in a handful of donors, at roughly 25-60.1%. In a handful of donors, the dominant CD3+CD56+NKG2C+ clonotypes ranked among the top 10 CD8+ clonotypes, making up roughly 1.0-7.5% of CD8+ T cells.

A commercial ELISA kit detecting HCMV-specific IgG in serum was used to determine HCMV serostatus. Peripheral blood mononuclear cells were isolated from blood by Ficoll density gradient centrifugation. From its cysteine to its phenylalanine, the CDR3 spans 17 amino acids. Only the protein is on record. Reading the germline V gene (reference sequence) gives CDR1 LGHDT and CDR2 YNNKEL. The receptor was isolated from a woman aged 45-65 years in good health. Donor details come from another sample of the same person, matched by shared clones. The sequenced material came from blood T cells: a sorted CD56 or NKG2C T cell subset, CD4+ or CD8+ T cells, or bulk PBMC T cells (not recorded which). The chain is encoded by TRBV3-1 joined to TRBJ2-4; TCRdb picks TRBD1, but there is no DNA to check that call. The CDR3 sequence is CASSQATQGTAKNIQYF.